This entry concerns a single TCR beta chain. This clonotype appeared many times. Its specific antigen is unknown. It has no much larger one-base neighbor in the sample; base qualities were not kept. The CDR3 measures 16 amino acids from cysteine to phenylalanine. Of the read, only the CDR3 DNA is kept; its 48 bases are in frame from base 1. V is cut back by 7 bases and J by 4 bases, with 13 bases in the junction unmatched. The time point label for this specimen denotes: persistent/refractory GD, antithyroid drugs over 5 years with positive TRAb. For both TCR sequencing and RNA sequencing, RNA was extracted from PBMCs using TRIzol. Graves' disease was diagnosed according to American Thyroid Association guidelines. Recruitment of patients was carried out at an endocrinology department in Xi'an, China. Each patient gave 7 to 9.5 milliliters of peripheral blood, collected in an EDTA anticoagulant tube. PBMCs were isolated by Ficoll Paque Plus density gradient separation without further T cell sorting. An Agilent 2100 Bioanalyzer and agarose gel were used to check RNA quality, and a NanoDrop 2000 was used to measure RNA concentration.

This specimen comes from a study of regulatory T cells in long-lasting Graves disease (dated by TCRdb to the early 2020s). In the study overall: Persistent Graves' disease was defined as antithyroid drug treatment for over 5 years with persistently positive TSH receptor autoantibodies. On average, persistent Graves' disease patients in the clinical cohort had been on antithyroid drugs for eight to twelve years. A total of 35 or so samples were covered by TCR sequencing, comprising around 13 persistent and about 20 newly diagnosed Graves' disease patients. The study was registered as a clinical trial and conducted in China. Patients with persistent Graves' disease were compared with patients with newly diagnosed Graves' disease using TCR sequencing and RNA sequencing of peripheral blood.

The library was made by multiplex PCR. The listed sequencing device is Illumina HiSeq 4000. iRepertoire HTBI primers and Arm-PCR amplification of CDR3 regions were used to construct TCR beta libraries. PCR products were gel purified before sequencing. For the original study's pipeline: A total of around 59 TRBV and 14 TRBJ segments were identified across samples and were used for gene usage analysis of CDR3 amino acid clonotypes. Filtered high-quality paired reads were merged into contigs using COPE and FqMerger. BLAST was used to align contigs to IMGT TRBV, TRBD and TRBJ reference genes, and CDR3 was defined according to IMGT. Any clonotype with a frequency above 0.1% was counted as a highly expanded clone. Shannon entropy was used to measure repertoire diversity, and the Gini coefficient was used to measure V-J evenness. A clonotype found in more than one individual was treated as public. The public reads were reanalyzed by TCRdb: fastp trimming at Q25, MiXCR alignment, in-frame beta chains only. Rows with a matching CDR3 protein are joined into one entry that keeps the most common DNA and genes. Clone size and V and J calls follow TCRdb, not the original study. For this sample there are about 400,000 distinct CDR3 sequences; less than 25% appear just once. Of the sample, around 20% is held by the ten largest clones.

The paper's findings and limits, for the study overall: Preferential use of TRBV28, TRBJ1-2 and TRBJ2-5 was observed in persistent disease, whereas TRBV20-1 and TRBJ2-1 were favored in newly diagnosed disease. The authors acknowledged the small sample size as a limitation that may reduce accuracy. More public clonotypes were shared among persistent patients (roughly 2,900) than among newly diagnosed patients (under 1,000). Persistent Graves' disease patients showed lower TCR Shannon entropy and fewer highly expanded clones than newly diagnosed patients, suggesting clonal expansion. Because the primary lesion, thyroid tissue, could not be accessed, the study looked at peripheral blood alone. Only the TCR beta chain was sequenced and analyzed.

The chain was built from TRBV12-3 or TRBV12-4 and TRBJ1-5; 7 central nucleotides agree with TRBD1. Here the sequenced sample was peripheral blood mononuclear cells (PBMCs), taken when the disease was refractory, from a patient treated with antithyroid drugs. The sequence came from a female donor with Graves disease. The bases are TGTGCCAGCACCCCAGAGGGGGCGCCCCTAAATCAGCCCCAGCATTTT. This yields the protein CASTPEGAPLNQPQHF.